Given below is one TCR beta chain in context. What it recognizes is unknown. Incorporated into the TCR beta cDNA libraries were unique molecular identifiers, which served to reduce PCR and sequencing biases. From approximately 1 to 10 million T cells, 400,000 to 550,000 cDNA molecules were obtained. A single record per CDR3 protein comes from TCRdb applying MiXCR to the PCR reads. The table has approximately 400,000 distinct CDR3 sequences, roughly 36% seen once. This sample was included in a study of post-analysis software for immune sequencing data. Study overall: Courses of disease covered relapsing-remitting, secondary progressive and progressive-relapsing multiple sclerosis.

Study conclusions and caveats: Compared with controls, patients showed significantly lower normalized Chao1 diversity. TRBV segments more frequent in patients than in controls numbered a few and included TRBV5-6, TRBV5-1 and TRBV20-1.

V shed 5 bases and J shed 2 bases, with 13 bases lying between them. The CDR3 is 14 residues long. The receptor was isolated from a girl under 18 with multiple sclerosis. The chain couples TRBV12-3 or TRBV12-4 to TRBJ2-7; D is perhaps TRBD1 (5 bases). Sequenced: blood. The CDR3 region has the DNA TGTGCCAGCAGTATTCGACAGCACGCCTACGAGCAGTACTTC. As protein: CASSIRQHAYEQYF.